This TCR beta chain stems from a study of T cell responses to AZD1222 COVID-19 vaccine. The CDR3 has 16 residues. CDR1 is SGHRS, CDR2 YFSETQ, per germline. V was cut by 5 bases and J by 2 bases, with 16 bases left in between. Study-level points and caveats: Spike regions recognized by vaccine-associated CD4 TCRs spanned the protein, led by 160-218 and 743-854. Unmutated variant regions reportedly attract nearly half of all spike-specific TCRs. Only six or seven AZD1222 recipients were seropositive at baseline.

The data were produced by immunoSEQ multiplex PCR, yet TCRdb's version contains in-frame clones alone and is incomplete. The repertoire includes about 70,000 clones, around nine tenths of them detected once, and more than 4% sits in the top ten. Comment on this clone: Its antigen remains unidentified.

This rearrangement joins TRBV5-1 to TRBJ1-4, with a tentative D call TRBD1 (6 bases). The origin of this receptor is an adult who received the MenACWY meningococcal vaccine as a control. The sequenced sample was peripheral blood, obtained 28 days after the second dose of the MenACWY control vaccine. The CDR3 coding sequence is TGCGCCAGCAGACTTGTGTTCAGGGGCACTAATGAAAAACTGTTTTTT. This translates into CASRLVFRGTNEKLFF.